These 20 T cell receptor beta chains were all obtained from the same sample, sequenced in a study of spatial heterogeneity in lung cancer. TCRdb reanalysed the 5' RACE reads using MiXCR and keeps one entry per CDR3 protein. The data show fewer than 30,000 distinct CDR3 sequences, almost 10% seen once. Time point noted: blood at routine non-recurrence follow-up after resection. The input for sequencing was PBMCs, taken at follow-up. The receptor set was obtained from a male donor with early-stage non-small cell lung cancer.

The CDR3 spells CASTPDTYNTEAFF. In nucleotides, the CDR3 is TGTGCCAGCACCCCGGACACATACAACACTGAAGCTTTCTTT. The chain carries TRBV6-2 or TRBV6-3 and TRBJ1-1, with D possibly matching TRBD1 (5 bases). The CDR3 totals 14 residues. Germline V gene lookup returns CDR1 MNHEY and CDR2 SVGEGT. Trimming pared 7 bases from V and 2 bases from J, leaving 14 bases between.

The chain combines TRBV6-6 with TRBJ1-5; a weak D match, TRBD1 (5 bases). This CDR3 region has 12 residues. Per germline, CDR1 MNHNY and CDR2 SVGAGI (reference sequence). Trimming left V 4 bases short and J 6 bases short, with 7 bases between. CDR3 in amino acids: CASSFGGQPQHF. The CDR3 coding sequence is TGTGCCAGCAGTTTCGGGGGTCAGCCCCAGCATTTT.

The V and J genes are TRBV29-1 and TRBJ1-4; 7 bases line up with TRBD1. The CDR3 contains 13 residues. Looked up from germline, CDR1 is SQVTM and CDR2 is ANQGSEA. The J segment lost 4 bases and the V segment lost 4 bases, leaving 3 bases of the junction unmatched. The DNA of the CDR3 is TGCAGCGTTGTGGGACAGAGTAATGAAAAACTGTTTTTT. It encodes CSVVGQSNEKLFF. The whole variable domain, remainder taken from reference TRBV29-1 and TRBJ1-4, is SAVISQKPSRDICQRGTSLTIQCQVDSQVTMMFWYRQQPGQSLTLIATANQGSEATYESGFVIDKFPISRPNLTFSTLTVSNMSPEDSSIYLCSVVGQSNEKLFFGSGTQLSVL.

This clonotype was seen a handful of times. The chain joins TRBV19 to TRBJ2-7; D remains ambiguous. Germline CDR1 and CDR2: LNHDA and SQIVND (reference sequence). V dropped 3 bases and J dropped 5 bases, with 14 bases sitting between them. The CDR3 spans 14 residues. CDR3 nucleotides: TGTGCCAGTAGTATCTCTTTTCTGGGCCACGAGCAGTACTTC. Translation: CASSISFLGHEQYF.

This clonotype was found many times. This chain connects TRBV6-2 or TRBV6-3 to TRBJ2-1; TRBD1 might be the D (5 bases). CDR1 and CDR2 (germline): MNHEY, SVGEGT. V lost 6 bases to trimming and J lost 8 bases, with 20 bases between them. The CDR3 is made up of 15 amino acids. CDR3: CASRKPGLRAYEQFF. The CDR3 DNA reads TGTGCCAGCAGGAAACCGGGCCTCAGGGCTTATGAGCAGTTCTTC.

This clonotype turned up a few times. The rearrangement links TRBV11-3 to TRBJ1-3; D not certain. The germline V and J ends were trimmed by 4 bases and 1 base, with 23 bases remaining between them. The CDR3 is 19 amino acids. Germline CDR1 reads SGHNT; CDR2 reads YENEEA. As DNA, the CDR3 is TGTGCCAGCAGCTGCCACGACATGGGCCAAGATTTGTCTGGAAACACCATATATTTT. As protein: CASSCHDMGQDLSGNTIYF. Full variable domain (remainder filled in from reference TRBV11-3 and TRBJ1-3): EAGVVQSPRYKIIEKKQPVAFWCNPISGHNTLYWYLQNLGQGPELLIRYENEEAVDDSQLPKDRFSAERLKGVDSTLKIQPAELGDSAVYLCASSCHDMGQDLSGNTIYFGEGSWLTVV.

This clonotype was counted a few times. The CDR3 region has the DNA TGTGCCAGCAGGGATTCGGGACAGAGCCCCTCACCCCTCCACTTT. It is translated as CASRDSGQSPSPLHF. This chain connects TRBV28 to TRBJ1-6, with 7 bases that match TRBD1. The CDR3 totals 15 residues. J gave up 10 bases and V 6 bases, and 12 bases lay outside the gene matches. Germline V gene lookup returns CDR1 MDHEN and CDR2 SYDVKM. Filled out from reference TRBV28 and TRBJ1-6, the complete variable domain reads DVKVTQSSRYLVKRTGEKVFLECVQDMDHENMFWYRQDPGLGLRLIYFSYDVKMKEKGDIPEGYSVSREKKERFSLILESASTNQTSMYLCASRDSGQSPSPLHFGNGTRLTVT.

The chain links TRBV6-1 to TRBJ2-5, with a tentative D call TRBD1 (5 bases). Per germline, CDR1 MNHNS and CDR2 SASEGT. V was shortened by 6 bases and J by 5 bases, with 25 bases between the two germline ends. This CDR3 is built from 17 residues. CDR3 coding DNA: TGTGCCAGCAGAAGGGTTTATCAGGGTTCTCTCCGCGAGACCCAGTACTTC. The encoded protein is CASRRVYQGSLRETQYF.

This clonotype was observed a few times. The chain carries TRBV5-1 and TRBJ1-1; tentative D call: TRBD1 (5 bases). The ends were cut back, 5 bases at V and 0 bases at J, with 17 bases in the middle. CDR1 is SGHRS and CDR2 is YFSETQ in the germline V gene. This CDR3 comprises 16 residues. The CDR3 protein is CASRSDRGTMNTEAFF. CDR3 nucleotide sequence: TGCGCCAGCAGATCCGACAGAGGAACCATGAACACTGAAGCTTTCTTT.

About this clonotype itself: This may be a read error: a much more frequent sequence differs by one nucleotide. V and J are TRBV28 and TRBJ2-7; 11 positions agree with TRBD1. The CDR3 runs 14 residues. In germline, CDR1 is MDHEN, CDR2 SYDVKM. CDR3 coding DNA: TGTGGCAGCAGTACCCGGACAGGGGGCGGGGAGCAGTACTTC. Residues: CGSSTRTGGGEQYF.

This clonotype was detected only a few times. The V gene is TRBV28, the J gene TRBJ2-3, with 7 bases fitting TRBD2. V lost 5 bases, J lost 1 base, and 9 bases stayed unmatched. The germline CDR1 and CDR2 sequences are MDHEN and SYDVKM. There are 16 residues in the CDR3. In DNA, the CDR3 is TGTGCCAGCAGTCCACCGACTAGCCTCGGCACAGATACGCAGTATTTT. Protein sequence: CASSPPTSLGTDTQYF.

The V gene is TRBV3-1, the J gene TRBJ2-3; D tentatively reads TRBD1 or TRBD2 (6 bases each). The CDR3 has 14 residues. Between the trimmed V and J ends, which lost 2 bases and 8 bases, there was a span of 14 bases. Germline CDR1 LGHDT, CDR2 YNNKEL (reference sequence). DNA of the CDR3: TGTGCCAGCAGCCAAATGGGGGGCGTCGGTACGCAGTATTTT. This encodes CASSQMGGVGTQYF.

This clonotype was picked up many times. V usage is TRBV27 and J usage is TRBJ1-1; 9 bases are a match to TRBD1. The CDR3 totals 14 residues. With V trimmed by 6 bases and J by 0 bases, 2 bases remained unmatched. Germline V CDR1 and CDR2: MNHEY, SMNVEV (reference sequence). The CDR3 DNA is TGTGCCAGCAGGGACAGGGGTATGAACACTGAAGCTTTCTTT. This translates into CASRDRGMNTEAFF.

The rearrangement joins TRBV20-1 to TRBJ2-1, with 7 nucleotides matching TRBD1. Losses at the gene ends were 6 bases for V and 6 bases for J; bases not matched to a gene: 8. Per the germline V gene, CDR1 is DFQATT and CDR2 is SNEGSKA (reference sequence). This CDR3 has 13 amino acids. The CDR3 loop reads CSAQTGLSNEQFF. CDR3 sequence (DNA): TGCAGTGCCCAGACAGGGCTGAGCAATGAGCAGTTCTTC.

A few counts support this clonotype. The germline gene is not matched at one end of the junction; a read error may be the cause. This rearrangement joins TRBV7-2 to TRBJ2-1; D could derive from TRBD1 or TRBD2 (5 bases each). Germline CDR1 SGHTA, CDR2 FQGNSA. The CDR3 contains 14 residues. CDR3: CASSLAGAHNEQFF. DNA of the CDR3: TGTGCCAGCAGCCTAGCCGGGGCCCACAATGAGCAGTTCTTC.

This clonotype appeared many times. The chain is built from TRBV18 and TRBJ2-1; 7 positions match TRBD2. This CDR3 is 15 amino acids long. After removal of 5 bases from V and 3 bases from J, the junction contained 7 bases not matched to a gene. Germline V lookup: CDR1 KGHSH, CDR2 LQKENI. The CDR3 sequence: CASSSSGDFYNEQFF. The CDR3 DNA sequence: TGTGCCAGCTCATCGAGCGGGGATTTCTACAATGAGCAGTTCTTC.

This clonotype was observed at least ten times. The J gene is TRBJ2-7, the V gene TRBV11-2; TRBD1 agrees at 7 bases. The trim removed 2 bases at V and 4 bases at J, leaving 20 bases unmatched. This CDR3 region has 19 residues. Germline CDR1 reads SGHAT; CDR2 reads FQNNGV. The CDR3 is CASSLMPPSSSGTEYEQYF. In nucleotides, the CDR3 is TGTGCCAGCAGCTTAATGCCCCCTTCCTCATCCGGGACAGAATACGAGCAGTACTTC.

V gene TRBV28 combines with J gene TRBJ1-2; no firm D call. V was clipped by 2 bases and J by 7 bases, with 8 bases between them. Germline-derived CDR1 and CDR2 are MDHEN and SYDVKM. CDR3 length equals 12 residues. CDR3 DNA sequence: TGTGCCAGCAGTTTAAATGTGTTTGGCTACACCTTC. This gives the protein CASSLNVFGYTF.

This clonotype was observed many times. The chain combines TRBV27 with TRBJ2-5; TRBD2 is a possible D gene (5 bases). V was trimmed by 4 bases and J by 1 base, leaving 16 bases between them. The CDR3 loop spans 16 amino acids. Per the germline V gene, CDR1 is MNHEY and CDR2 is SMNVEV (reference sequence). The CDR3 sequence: CASSSKEFSAQETQYF. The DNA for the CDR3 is TGTGCCAGCAGTTCAAAAGAATTTAGCGCCCAAGAGACCCAGTACTTC.

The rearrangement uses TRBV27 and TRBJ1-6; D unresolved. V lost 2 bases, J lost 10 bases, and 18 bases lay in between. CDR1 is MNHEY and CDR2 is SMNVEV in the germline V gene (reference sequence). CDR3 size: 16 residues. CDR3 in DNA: TGTGCCAGCAGTTTAGGGAGTGCGAATTGGGGATCACCCCTCCACTTT. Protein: CASSLGSANWGSPLHF.